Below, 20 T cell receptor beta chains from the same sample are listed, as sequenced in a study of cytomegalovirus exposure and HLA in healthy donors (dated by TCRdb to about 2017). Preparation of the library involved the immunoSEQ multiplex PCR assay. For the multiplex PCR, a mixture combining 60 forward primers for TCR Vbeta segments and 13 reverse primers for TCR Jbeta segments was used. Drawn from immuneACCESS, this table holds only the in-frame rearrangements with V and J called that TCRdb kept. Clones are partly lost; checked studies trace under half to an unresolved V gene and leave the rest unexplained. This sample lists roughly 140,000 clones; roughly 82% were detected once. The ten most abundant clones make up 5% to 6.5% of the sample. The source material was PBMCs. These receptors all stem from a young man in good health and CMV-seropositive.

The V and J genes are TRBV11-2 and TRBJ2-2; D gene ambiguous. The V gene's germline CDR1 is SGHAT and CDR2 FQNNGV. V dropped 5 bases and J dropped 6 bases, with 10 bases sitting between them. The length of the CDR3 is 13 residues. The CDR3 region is CASSRAGPGELFF. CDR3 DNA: TGTGCCAGCAGCCGAGCCGGTCCCGGGGAGCTGTTTTTT.

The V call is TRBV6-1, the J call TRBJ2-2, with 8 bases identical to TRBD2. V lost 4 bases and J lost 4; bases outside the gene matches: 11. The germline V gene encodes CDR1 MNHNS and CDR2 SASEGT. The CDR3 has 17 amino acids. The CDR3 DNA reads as TGTGCCAGCAGTGTGCAGTGGGTAGCGGGATTCACCGGGGAGCTGTTTTTT. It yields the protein CASSVQWVAGFTGELFF.

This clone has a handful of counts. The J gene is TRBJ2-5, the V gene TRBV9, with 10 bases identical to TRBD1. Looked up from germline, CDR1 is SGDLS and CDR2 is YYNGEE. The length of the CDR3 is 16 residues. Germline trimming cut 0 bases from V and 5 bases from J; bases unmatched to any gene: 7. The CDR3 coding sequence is TGTGCCAGCAGCGTAGACCCCCCGGGACAGGGGGAGACCCAGTACTTC. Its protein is CASSVDPPGQGETQYF. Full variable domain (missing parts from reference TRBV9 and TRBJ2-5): DSGVTQTPKHLITATGQRVTLRCSPRSGDLSVYWYQQSLDQGLQFLIQYYNGEERAKGNILERFSAQQFPDLHSELNLSSLELGDSALYFCASSVDPPGQGETQYFGPGTRLLVL.

CDR3 bases: TGTGCCAGCAGCTTATCCGGTAGGGGAGAGACCCAGTACTTC. Encoded protein: CASSLSGRGETQYF. The chain has TRBV11-2 and TRBJ2-5; maybe TRBD1 (5 bases). V was pared by 2 bases and J by 4 bases, with 11 bases between. There are 14 residues in the CDR3. Germline CDR1 and CDR2: SGHAT and FQNNGV.

The CDR3 nucleotides are TGTGCCAGCCGGTGGGGGGGGGAGCAGTACTTC. Translating it yields CASRWGGEQYF. J is TRBJ2-7 and V is TRBV27; 7 bases map to TRBD2. J lost 7 bases, V lost 8 bases, and 5 bases had no gene match. The CDR3 consists of 11 residues. Germline V gene data show CDR1 as MNHEY and CDR2 as SMNVEV (reference sequence).

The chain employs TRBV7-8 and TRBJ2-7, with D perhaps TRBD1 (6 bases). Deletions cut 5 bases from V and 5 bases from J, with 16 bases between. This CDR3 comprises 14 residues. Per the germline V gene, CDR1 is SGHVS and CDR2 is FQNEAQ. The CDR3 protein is CASSLTGGRHEQYF. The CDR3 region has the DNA TGTGCCAGCAGCCTGACAGGTGGTCGGCACGAGCAGTACTTC.

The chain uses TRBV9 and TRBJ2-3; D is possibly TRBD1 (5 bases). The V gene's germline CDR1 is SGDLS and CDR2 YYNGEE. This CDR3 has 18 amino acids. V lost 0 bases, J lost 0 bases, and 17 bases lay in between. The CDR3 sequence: CASSVVWGVRTSTDTQYF. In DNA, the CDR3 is TGTGCCAGCAGCGTAGTTTGGGGCGTAAGAACTAGCACAGATACGCAGTATTTT.

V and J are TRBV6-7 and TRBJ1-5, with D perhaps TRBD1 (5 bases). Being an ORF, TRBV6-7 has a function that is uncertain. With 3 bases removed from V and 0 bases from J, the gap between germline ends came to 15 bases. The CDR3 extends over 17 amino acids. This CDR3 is CASSYPARVDSNQPQHF. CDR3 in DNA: TGTGCCAGCAGTTATCCGGCCAGGGTGGATAGCAATCAGCCCCAGCATTTT.

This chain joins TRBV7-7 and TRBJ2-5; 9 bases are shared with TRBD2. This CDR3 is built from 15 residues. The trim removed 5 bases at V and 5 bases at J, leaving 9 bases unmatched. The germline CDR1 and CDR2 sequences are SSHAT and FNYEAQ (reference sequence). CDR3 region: CASSPGAGGGETQYF. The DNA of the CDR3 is TGTGCCAGCAGCCCAGGGGCGGGAGGGGGGGAGACCCAGTACTTC.

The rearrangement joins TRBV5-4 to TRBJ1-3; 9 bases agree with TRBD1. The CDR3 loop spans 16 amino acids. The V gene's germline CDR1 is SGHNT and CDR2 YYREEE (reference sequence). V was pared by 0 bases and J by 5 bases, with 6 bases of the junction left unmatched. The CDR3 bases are TGTGCCAGCAGCTTGGGTCCGACAGGGGGTAGAAACACCATATATTTT. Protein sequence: CASSLGPTGGRNTIYF. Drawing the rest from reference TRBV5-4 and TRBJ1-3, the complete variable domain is ETGVTQSPTHLIKTRGQQVTLRCSSQSGHNTVSWYQQALGQGPQFIFQYYREEENGRGNFPPRFSGLQFPNYSSELNVNALELDDSALYLCASSLGPTGGRNTIYFGEGSWLTVV.

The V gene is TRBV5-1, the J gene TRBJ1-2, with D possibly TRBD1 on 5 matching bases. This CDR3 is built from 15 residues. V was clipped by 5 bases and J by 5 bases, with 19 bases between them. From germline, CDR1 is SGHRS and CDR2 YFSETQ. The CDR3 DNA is TGCGCCAGCAGGCGGGGGGGACTCGACCTATATGGCTACACCTTC. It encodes CASRRGGLDLYGYTF.

The CDR3 bases are TGTGCCAGCAGATGGGGGCGAGACACTGAAGCTTTCTTT. Translation gives CASRWGRDTEAFF. V and J are TRBV6-5 and TRBJ1-1, with D perhaps matching TRBD1 (6 bases). The CDR3 has 13 amino acids. The V end lost 6 bases, the J end lost 3 bases, and 11 bases lay between the germline ends. Germline values: CDR1 MNHEY, CDR2 SVGAGI.

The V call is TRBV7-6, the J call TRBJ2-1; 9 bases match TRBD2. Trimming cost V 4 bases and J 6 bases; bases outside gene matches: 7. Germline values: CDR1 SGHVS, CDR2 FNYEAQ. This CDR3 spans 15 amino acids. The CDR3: CASSSAGTSFNEQFF. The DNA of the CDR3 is TGTGCCAGCAGCTCCGCCGGGACTAGCTTCAATGAGCAGTTCTTC.

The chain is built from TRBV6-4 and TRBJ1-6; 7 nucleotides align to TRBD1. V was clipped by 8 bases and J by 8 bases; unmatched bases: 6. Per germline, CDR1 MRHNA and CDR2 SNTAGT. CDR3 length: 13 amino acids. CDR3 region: CASGGGQYSPLHF. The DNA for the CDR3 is TGTGCCAGCGGAGGGGGCCAGTATTCACCCCTCCACTTT.

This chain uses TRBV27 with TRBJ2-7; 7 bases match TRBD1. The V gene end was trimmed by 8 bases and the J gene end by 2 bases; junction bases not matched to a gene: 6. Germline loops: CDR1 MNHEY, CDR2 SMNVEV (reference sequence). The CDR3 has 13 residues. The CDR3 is CASGFTGAYEQYF. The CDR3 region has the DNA TGTGCCAGCGGCTTTACAGGGGCCTACGAGCAGTACTTC.

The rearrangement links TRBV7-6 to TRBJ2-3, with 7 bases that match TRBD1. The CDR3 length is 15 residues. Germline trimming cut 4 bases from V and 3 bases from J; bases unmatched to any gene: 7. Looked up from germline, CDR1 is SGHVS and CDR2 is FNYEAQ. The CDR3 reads CASSSALQGTDTQYF. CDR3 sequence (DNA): TGTGCCAGCAGCTCCGCACTACAGGGGACAGATACGCAGTATTTT. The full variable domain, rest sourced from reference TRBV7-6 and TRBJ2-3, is GAGVSQSPRYKVTKRGQDVALRCDPISGHVSLYWYRQALGQGPEFLTYFNYEAQQDKSGLPNDRFSAERPEGSISTLTIQRTEQRDSAMYRCASSSALQGTDTQYFGPGTRLTVL.

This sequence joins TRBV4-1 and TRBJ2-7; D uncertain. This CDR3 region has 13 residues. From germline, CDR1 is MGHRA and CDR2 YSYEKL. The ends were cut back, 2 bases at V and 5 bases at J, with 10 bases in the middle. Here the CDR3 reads CASSQPLLDEQYF. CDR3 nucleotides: TGCGCCAGCAGCCAACCCCTTCTAGACGAGCAGTACTTC.

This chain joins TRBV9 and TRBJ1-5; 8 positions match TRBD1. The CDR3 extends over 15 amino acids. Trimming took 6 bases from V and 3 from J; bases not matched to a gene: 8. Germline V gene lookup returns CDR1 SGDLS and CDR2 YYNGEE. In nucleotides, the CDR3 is TGTGCCAGCAATCCTACAGGGGGTTCCAATCAGCCCCAGCATTTT. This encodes CASNPTGGSNQPQHF.

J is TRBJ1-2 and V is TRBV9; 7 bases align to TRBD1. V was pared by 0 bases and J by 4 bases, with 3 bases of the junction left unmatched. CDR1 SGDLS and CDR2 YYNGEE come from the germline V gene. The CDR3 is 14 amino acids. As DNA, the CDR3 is TGTGCCAGCAGCGTAGATCCAGGGGGCTATGGCTACACCTTC. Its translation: CASSVDPGGYGYTF.

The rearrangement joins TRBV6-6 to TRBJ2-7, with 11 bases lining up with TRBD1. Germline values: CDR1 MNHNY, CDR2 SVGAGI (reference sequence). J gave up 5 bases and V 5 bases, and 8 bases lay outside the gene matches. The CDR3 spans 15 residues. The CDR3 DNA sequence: TGTGCCAGCAGTGGCAGGACAGGGGGCGCCCACGAGCAGTACTTC. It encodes CASSGRTGGAHEQYF.